This note documents a single TCR beta chain sequence. Its antigen remains unidentified. The data derive from a study of shared clonotypes between healthy human individuals. General study points: Sampling covered nothing but blood. Tissue TCR repertoires likely differ from those found in blood. Four donors had around 5% of their naive CD4 clonotypes in common.

Per the authors' pipeline: ImmunoSEQ only sent back junction sequences with no quality scores, so filtering was done differently. The protocol was immunoSEQ multiplex PCR, while the TCRdb copy is restricted to in-frame clones and leaves out a portion. The DNA gave D and trimming, while V, J and clone size come from that table. This table holds approximately 2.4 million clones, approximately 95% found once. The junction had 5 bases not matched to a gene; V was cut back by 3 bases and J by 2 bases. From germline, CDR1 is MNHEY and CDR2 SMNVEV (reference sequence). This CDR3 contains 15 residues. Sequencing was carried out using naive CD4+ T cells sorted from blood. Subset described: CD45RA+ positively selected. The V gene is TRBV27, the J gene TRBJ2-7, with 9 nucleotides matching TRBD1. The source is a man between 18 and 29 years old in good health. Here the CDR3 DNA reads TGTGCCAGCAGTTTTTGGGACAGGGTGGCCTACGAGCAGTACTTC. Encoded protein: CASSFWDRVAYEQYF.